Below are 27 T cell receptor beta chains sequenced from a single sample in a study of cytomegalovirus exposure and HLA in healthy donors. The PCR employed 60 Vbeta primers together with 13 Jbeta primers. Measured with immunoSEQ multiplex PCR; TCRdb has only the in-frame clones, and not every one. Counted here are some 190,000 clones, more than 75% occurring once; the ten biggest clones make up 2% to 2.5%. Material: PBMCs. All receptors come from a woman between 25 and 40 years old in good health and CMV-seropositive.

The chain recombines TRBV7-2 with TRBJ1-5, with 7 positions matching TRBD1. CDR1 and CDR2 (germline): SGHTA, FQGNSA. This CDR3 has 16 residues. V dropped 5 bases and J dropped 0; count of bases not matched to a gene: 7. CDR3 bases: TGTGCCAGCAGCGCTAGGACAGGCTATAGCAATCAGCCCCAGCATTTT. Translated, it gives CASSARTGYSNQPQHF. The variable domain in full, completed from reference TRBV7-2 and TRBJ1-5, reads GAGVSQSPSNKVTEKGKDVELRCDPISGHTALYWYRQSLGQGLEFLIYFQGNSAPDKSGLPSDRFSAERTGGSVSTLTIQRTQQEDSAVYLCASSARTGYSNQPQHFGDGTRLSIL.

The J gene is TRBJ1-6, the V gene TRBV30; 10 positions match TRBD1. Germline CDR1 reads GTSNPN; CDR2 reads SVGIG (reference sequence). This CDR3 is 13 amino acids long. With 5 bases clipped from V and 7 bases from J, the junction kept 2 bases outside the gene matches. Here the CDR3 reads CAWRTGGNSPLHF. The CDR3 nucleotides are TGTGCCTGGCGGACAGGGGGGAATTCACCCCTCCACTTT.

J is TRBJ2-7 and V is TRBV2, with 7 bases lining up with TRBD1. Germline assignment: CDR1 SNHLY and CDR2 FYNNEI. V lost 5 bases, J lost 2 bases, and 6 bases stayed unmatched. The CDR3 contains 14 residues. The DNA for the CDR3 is TGTGCCAGCAGTTGGACAGGTCTCCCCTACGAGCAGTACTTC. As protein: CASSWTGLPYEQYF.

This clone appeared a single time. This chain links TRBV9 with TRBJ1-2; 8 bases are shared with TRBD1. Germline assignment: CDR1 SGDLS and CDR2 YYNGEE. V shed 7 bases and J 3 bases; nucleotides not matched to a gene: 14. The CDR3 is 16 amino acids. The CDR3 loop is CASAIRVDRADYGYTF. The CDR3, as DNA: TGTGCCAGCGCGATCCGGGTGGACAGGGCGGACTATGGCTACACCTTC.

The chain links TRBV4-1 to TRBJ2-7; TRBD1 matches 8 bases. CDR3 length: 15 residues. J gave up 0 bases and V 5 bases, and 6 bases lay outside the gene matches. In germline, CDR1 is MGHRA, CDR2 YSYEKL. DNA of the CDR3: TGCGCCAGCAGCACCCGGGACAGGAGCTCCTACGAGCAGTACTTC. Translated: CASSTRDRSSYEQYF.

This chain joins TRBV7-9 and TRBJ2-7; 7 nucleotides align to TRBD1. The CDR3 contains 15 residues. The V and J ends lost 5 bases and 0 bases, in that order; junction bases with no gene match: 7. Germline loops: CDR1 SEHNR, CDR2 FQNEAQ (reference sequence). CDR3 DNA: TGTGCCAGCAGCGCCCTGGACAGGCCCTCCTACGAGCAGTACTTC. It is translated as CASSALDRPSYEQYF.

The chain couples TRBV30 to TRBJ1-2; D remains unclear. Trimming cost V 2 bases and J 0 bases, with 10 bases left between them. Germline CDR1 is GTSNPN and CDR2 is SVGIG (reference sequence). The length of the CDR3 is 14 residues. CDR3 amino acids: CAWSYSPANYGYTF. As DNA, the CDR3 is TGTGCCTGGAGTTACTCCCCCGCTAACTATGGCTACACCTTC.

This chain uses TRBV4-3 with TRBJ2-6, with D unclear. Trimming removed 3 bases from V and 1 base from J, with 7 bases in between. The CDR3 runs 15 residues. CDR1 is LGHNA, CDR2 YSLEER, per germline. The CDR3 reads CASSQAGSGANVLTF. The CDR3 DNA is TGCGCCAGCAGCCAGGCCGGGTCTGGGGCCAACGTCCTGACTTTC.

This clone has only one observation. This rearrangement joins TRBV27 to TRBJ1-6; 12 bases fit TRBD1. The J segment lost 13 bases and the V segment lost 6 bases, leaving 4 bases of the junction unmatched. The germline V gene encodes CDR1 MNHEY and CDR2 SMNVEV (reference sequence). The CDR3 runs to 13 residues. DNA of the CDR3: TGTGCCAGCAGCGGGACAGGGGGCCGTCCCCTCCACTTT. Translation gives CASSGTGGRPLHF.

The CDR3 here is CASRGDRGGQPQHF. CDR3 nucleotides: TGTGCCAGCAGGGGGGACAGGGGGGGTCAGCCCCAGCATTTT. This chain uses TRBV2 with TRBJ1-5; 11 bases match TRBD1. Germline lookup yields CDR1 SNHLY and CDR2 FYNNEI. V dropped 6 bases and J dropped 6; count of bases not matched to a gene: 4. This CDR3 spans 14 amino acids.

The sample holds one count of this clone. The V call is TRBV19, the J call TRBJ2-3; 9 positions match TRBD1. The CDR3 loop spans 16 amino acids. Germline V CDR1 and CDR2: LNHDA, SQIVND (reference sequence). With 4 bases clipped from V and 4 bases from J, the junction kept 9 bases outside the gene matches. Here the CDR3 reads CASSSSQGAWADTQYF. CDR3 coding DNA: TGTGCCAGTAGTAGTTCACAGGGGGCATGGGCAGATACGCAGTATTTT.

The CDR3 spells CASSLGFFRRAGVSYEQYF. CDR3 nucleotide sequence: TGCGCCAGCAGCTTGGGTTTTTTTAGACGGGCGGGGGTTTCCTACGAGCAGTACTTC. The chain combines TRBV5-1 with TRBJ2-7; 7 nucleotides line up with TRBD2. The CDR3 spans 19 residues. V lost 0 bases, J lost 1 base, and 16 bases stayed unmatched. Germline values: CDR1 SGHRS, CDR2 YFSETQ.

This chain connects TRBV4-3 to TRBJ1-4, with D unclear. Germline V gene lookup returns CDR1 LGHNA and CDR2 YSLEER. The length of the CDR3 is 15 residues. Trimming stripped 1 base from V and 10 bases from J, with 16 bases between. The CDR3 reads CASSQVWAVRAKLFF. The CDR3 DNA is TGCGCCAGCAGCCAAGTCTGGGCAGTGCGGGCAAAACTGTTTTTT.

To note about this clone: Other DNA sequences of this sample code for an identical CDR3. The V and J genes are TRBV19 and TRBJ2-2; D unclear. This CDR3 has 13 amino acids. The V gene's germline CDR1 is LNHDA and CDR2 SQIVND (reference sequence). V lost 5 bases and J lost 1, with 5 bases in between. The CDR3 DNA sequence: TGTGCCAGTAGTCCCCTGAACACCGGGGAGCTGTTTTTT. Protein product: CASSPLNTGELFF.

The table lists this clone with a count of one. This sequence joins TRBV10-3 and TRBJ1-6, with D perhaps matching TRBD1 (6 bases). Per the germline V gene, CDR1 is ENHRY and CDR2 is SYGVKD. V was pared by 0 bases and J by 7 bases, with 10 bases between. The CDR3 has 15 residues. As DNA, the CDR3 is TGTGCCATCAGTGAGTCTACAGGGTGGAATTCACCCCTCCACTTT. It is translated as CAISESTGWNSPLHF.

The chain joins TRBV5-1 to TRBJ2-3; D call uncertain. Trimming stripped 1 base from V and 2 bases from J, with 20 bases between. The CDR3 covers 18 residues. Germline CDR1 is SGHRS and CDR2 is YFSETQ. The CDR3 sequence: CASSLLPTMLTVTDTQYF. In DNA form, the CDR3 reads TGCGCCAGCAGCTTGCTCCCAACTATGTTGACCGTCACAGATACGCAGTATTTT. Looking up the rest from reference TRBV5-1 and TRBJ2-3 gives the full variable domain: KAGVTQTPRYLIKTRGQQVTLSCSPISGHRSVSWYQQTPGQGLQFLFEYFSETQRNKGNFPGRFSGRQFSNSRSEMNVSTLELGDSALYLCASSLLPTMLTVTDTQYFGPGTRLTVL.

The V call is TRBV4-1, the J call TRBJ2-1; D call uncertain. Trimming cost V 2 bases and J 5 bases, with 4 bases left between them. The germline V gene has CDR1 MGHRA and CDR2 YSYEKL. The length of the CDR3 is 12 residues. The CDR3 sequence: CASSQPDNEQFF. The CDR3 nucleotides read TGCGCCAGCAGCCAACCAGACAATGAGCAGTTCTTC.

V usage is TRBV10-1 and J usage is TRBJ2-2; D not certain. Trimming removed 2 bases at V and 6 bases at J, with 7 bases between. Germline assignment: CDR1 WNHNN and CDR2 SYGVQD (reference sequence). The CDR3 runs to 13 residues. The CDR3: CASSEGEAGELFF. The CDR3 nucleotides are TGCGCCAGCAGTGAGGGCGAGGCCGGGGAGCTGTTTTTT.

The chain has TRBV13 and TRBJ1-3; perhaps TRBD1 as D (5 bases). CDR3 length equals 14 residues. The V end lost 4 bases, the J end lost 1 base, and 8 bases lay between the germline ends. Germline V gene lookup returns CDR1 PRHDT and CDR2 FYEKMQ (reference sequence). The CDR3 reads CASSSAGSGNTIYF. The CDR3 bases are TGTGCCAGCAGCTCAGCAGGGTCTGGAAACACCATATATTTT.

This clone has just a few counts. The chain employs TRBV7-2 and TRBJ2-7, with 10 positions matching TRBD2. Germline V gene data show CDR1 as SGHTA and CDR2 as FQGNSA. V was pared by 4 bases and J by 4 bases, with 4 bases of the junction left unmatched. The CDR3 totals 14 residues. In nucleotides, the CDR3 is TGTGCCAGCAGCTCAGCGGGGGGGCAATACGAGCAGTACTTC. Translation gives CASSSAGGQYEQYF.

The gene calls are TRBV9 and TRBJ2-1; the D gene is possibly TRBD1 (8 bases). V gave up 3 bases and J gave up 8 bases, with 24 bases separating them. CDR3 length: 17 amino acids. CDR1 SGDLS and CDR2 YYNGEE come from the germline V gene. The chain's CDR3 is CASSAGGGGLGGDEQFF. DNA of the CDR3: TGTGCCAGCAGCGCAGGGGGCGGGGGCCTCGGGGGCGATGAGCAGTTCTTC.

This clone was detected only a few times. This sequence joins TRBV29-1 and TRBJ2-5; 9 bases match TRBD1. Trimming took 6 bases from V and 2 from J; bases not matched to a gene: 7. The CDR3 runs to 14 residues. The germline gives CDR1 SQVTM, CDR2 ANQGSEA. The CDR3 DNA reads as TGCAGCGTCTACAGGGGGCGGATACAAGAGACCCAGTACTTC. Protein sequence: CSVYRGRIQETQYF.

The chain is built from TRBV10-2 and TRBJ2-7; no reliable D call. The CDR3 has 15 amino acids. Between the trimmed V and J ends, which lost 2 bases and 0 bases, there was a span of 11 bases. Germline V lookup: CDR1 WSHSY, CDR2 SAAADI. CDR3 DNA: TGCGCCAGCAGTGAGCAGCGACTCAGCTCCTACGAGCAGTACTTC. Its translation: CASSEQRLSSYEQYF.

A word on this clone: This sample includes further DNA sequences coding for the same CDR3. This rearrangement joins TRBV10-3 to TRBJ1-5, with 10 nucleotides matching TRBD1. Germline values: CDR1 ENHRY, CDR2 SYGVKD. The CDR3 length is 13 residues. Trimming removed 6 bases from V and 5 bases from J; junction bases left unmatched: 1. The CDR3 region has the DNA TGTGCCATCAGAGGACAGGGGGATCAGCCCCAGCATTTT. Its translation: CAIRGQGDQPQHF.

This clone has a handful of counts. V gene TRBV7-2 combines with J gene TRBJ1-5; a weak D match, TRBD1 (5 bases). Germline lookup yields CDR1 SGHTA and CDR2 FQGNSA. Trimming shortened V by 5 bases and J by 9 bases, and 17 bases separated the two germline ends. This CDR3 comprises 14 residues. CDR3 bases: TGTGCCAGCAGCCCCATACCCAGGGTAAGGCCCCAGCATTTT. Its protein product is CASSPIPRVRPQHF.

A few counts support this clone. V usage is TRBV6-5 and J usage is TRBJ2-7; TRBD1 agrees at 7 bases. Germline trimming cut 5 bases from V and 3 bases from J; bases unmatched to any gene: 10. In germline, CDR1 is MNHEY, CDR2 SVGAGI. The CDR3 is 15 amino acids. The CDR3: CASSPETGARYEQYF. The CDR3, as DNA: TGTGCCAGCAGTCCCGAAACAGGGGCTCGCTACGAGCAGTACTTC.

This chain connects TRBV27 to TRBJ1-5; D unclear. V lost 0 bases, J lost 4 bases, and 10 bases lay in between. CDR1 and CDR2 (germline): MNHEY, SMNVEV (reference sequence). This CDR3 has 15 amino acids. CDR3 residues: CASSLSRYSNQPQHF. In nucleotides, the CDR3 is TGTGCCAGCAGTTTATCTCGCTACAGTAATCAGCCCCAGCATTTT.